This TCR beta chain derives from a study of T cell repertoires in cytomegalovirus infection. Whole-study results and caveats: HLA-C-restricted TCR beta clonotypes specific for CMV led the ex vivo response.

Looked up from germline, CDR1 is SGHVS and CDR2 is FQNEAQ. This CDR3 comprises 12 residues. V was trimmed by 1 base and J by 12 bases, leaving 10 bases between them. Note on this clonotype: Its antigen remains unidentified.

TCRdb redid the calling of the reads with MiXCR, one entry per CDR3 protein. The data show about 130,000 distinct CDR3 sequences, around 32% seen once. This TCR was sampled from a human donor in good health (CMV status not recorded). Some clones in this sample may be carry-over from other donors' samples. V gene TRBV7-8 combines with J gene TRBJ2-1; D gene unclear. Material: CD8+ T cells from cultured PBMCs, obtained from culture after CMV antigen stimulation. The CDR3 region is CASSLVAYAQFF. CDR3 sequence (DNA): TGTGCCAGCAGCTTAGTTGCGTATGCGCAGTTCTTC. Supplemented by reference TRBV7-8 and TRBJ2-1, the full variable domain reads GAGVSQSPRYKVAKRGQDVALRCDPISGHVSLFWYQQALGQGPEFLTYFQNEAQLDKSGLPSDRFFAERPEGSVSTLKIQRTQQEDSAVYLCASSLVAYAQFFGPGTRLTVL.